This T cell receptor beta chain was retrieved from a study of breast tumors, draining lymph nodes, adjacent tissues. MiXCR, run by TCRdb on the multiplex PCR reads, gives a single entry per CDR3 protein. The table records some 53,000 distinct CDR3 sequences, roughly 41% of them present only once. In regard to this clonotype: What it binds is unknown. Mismatch with germline at one junction end may stem from a read error.

The study, taken as a whole, reports: Findings are consistent with lymph node origin and intratumoral expansion of most tumor T cells. That most tumor T cells come from lymph nodes remained unproven. Luminal-like breast cancer showed significantly higher tumor–nontumor repertoire similarity than basal-like. Tumors had less TCR diversity than lymph nodes, more than nontumor tissue.

Sequenced sample: breast tumor tissue. The sequence derives from a female donor with breast cancer. Some clones in this sample may be carry-over from other donors' samples.

CDR3 sequence: CASSLGSRGTGSTIYF. The CDR3 DNA reads as TGTGCCAGCAGCTTAGGGTCCAGGGGAACTGGAAGCACCATATATTTT. The gene calls are TRBV7-8 and TRBJ1-3; D is possibly TRBD1 (6 bases). In germline, CDR1 is SGHVS, CDR2 FQNEAQ. This CDR3 comprises 16 residues.